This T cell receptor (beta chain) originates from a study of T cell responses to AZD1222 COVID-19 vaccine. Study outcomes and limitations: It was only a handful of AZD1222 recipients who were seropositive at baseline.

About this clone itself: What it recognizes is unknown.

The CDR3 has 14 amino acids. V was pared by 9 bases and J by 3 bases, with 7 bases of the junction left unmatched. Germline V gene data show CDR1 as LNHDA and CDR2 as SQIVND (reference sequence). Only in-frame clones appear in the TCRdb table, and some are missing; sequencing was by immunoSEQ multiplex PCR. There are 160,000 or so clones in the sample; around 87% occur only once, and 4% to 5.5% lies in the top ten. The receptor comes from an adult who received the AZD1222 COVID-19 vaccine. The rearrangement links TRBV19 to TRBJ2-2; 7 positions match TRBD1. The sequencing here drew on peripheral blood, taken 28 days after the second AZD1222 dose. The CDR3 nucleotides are TGTGCCAGCAAAAAGGACAGGCACACCGGGGAGCTGTTTTTT. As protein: CASKKDRHTGELFF.